Sequencing of this T cell receptor (beta chain) was carried out in a study of blood T cell repertoires in COVID-19. Across the whole study: In each case, the material was cDNA or gDNA derived from T cells, B-cell-depleted T cells, or PBMCs.

As handled by the study authors: Amplification of reference gene primers was used by the study to estimate nucleated cell counts. Repertoires were generated with immunoSEQ multiplex PCR, while TCRdb's copy carries only in-frame clones and drops some. D and trimming come from the DNA, and the V and J calls and clone size come from that table. The profile shows about 220,000 clones, 80% to 85% of them singletons. The receptor was isolated from a woman aged 60-75 years with acute or convalescent COVID-19. The sequenced sample was peripheral blood.

The CDR3 protein is CATSNGMVETQYF. CDR3 nucleotide sequence: TGTGCCACCAGCAACGGGATGGTAGAGACCCAGTACTTC. The genes are TRBV15 and TRBJ2-5; D is possibly TRBD2 (5 bases). CDR1 LNHNV and CDR2 YYDKDF come from the germline V gene (reference sequence). Trimming cost V 4 bases and J 4 bases, with 10 bases left between them. The CDR3 sequence is 13 residues long.